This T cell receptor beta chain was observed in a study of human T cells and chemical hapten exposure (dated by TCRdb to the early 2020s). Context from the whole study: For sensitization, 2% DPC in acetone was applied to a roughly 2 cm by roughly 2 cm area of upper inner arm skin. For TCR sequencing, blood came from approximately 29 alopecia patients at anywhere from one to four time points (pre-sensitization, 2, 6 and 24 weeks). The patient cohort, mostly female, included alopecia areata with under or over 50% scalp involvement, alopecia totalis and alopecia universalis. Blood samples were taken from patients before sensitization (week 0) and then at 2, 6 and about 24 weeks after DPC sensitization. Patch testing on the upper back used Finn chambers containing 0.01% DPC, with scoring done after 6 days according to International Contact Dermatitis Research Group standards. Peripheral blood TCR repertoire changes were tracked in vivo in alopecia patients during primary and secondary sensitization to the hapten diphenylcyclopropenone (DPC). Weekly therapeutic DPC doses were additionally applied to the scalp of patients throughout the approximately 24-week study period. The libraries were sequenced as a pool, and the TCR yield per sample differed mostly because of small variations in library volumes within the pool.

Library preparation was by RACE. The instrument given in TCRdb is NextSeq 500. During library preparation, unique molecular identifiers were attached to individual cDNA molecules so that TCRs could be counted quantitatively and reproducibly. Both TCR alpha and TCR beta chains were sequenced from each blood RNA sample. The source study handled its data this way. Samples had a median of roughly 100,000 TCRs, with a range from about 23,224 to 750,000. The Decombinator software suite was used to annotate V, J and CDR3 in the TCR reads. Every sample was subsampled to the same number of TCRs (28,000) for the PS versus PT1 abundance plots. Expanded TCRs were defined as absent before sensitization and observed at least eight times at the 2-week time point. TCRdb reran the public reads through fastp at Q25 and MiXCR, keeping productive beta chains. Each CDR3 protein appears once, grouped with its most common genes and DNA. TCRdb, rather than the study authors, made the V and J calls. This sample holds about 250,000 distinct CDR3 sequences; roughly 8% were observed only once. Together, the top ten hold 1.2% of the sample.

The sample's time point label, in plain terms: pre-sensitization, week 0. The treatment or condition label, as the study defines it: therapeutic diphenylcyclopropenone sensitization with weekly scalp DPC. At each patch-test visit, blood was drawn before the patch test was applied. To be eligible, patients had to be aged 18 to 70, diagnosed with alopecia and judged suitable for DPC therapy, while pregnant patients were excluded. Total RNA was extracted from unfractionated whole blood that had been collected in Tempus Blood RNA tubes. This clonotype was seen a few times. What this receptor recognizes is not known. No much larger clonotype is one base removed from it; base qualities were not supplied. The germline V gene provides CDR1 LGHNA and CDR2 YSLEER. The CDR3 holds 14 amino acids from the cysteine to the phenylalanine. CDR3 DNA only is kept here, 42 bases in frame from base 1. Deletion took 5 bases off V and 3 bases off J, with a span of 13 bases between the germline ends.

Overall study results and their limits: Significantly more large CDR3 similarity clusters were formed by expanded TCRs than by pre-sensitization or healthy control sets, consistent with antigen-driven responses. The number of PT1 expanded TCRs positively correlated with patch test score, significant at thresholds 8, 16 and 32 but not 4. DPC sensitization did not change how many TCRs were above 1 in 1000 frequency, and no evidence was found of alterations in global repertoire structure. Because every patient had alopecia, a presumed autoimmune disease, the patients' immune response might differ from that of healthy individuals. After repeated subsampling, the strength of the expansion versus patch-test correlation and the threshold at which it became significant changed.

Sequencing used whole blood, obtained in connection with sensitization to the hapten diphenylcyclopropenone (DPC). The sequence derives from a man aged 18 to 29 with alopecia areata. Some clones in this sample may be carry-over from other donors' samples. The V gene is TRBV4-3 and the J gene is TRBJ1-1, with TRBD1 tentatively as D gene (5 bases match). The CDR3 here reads CASSLQAWDTEAFF. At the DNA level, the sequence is TGCGCCAGCAGCTTACAGGCGTGGGACACTGAAGCTTTCTTT.